The clone carrying this T cell receptor beta chain was counted many times. As yet, its antigen is unknown. This sample is part of a study of T-cell reconstitution after alpha-beta-depleted transplantation in children. The germline V and J ends were trimmed by 4 bases and 1 base, with 8 bases remaining between them. Germline V gene lookup returns CDR1 SQVTM and CDR2 ANQGSEA. The CDR3 spans 12 residues. As it was prepared, the TCRbeta library received unique molecular identifiers. Each CDR3 protein gets one entry after TCRdb re-called the PCR reads with MiXCR. The sample lists about 120,000 distinct CDR3 sequences, around 23% occurring once. Study-wide findings and caveats: Most T-cell counts and diversity one year after the transplant came from T cells that were newly produced. The origin of alpha-beta T cells about two months after transplant was reportedly several hundred expanded graft clones. After transplant, high TCRbeta diversity at day 60 in some patients arose from surviving recipient T cells and thymic progenitors.

The specimen comprised PBMCs, mostly from graft donor cells, sampled 180 days after TCRalphabeta/CD19-depleted stem cell transplant. The chain joins TRBV29-1 to TRBJ2-7; D unresolved. The clonotype was recovered from a male patient between 2 and 10 years old who had a stem cell transplant for chronic granulomatous disease, so the T cells may come from the graft donor. The CDR3 region has the DNA TGCAGCGTTGTAGGCCGATCCTACGAGCAGTACTTC. As protein: CSVVGRSYEQYF.